The 2 T cell receptor beta chains listed next were all sequenced from one sample in a study of Ad26.COV2.S vaccination and SARS-CoV-2 variants. Treatment indicated: roughly 20 received Ad26.COV2.S at low or high dose, single or two shots; several received placebo; per-sample allocation not given. Sample collection was performed on day 63 after the first vaccine or placebo injection. Clones were sequenced by immunoSEQ multiplex PCR, and TCRdb holds only the in-frame ones, with some missing. Among roughly 680,000 clones, around 90% were seen once, and the ten largest hold nearly 1.5%. This sample comprised peripheral blood, obtained in a trial of Ad26.COV2.S vaccine versus placebo. The receptor set was obtained from a person between 18 and 60 years old who received the Ad26.COV2.S COVID-19 vaccine or a placebo.

The gene calls are TRBV19 and TRBJ1-5; D remains ambiguous. Trimming removed 3 bases from V and 2 bases from J, with 5 bases in between. This CDR3 comprises 13 residues. CDR1 and CDR2 (germline): LNHDA, SQIVND (reference sequence). In DNA, the CDR3 is TGTGCCAGTAGTATGAATGGCAATCAGCCCCAGCATTTT. Its protein is CASSMNGNQPQHF.

This chain uses TRBV5-6 with TRBJ1-6; TRBD1 is a possible D gene (5 bases). The CDR3 sequence is 14 residues long. V shed 2 bases and J shed 7 bases, with 10 bases lying between them. Germline CDR1 and CDR2: SGHDT and YYEEEE. This CDR3 reads CASSFGGKNSPLHF. Written as DNA, the CDR3 is TGTGCCAGCAGCTTCGGGGGTAAGAATTCACCCCTCCACTTT.